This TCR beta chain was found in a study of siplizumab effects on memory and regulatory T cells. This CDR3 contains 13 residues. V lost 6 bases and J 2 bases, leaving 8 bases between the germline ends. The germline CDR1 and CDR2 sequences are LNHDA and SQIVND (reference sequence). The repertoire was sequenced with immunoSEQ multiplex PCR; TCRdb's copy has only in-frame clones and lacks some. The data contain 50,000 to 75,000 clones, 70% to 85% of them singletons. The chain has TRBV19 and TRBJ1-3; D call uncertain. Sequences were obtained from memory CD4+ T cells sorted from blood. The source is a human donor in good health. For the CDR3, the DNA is TGTGCCAGTAGGCCGGCTCCTGGAAACACCATATATTTT. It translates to CASRPAPGNTIYF.